The present TCR beta chain was sequenced within a study of blood T cell repertoires in COVID-19. Deletions cut 4 bases from V and 6 bases from J, with 13 bases between. This CDR3 region has 13 residues. Germline lookup yields CDR1 MNHEY and CDR2 SVGEGT. Original analysis: Estimation of nucleated cell counts was performed using reference gene primer amplification. Produced via immunoSEQ multiplex PCR; TCRdb's table is partial and in-frame only. The V and J calls and clone size were taken over from that table, and D and trimming were inferred from the DNA. The sample includes around 130,000 clones, around 88% of them seen just once.

V gene TRBV6-2 or TRBV6-3 combines with J gene TRBJ2-7; tentative D call: TRBD2 (5 bases). The source is a woman between 45 and 65 years old who had recovered from COVID-19. The sequenced material came from peripheral blood. The CDR3 spells CASSSFSVVEQYF. The CDR3 DNA is TGTGCCAGCAGTTCCTTTAGCGTGGTCGAGCAGTACTTC.